A single sample is the source of the 18 T cell receptor beta chains below, sequenced in a study of radiotherapy plus CTLA-4 blockade in lung cancer. Sequencing used immunoSEQ multiplex PCR; TCRdb keeps in-frame clones, though not all of them. The sample has more than 50,000 clones; 70% to 80% are singletons. Specimen: peripheral blood, collected from a patient treated with radiotherapy plus ipilimumab. The receptors derive from a human donor with non-small cell lung cancer who had a complete response to radiotherapy plus ipilimumab.

This clone has only a few counts. This chain joins TRBV4-3 and TRBJ1-4; TRBD1 is a possible D gene (6 bases). Germline CDR1 reads LGHNA; CDR2 reads YSLEER. This CDR3 spans 15 amino acids. The ends were cut back, 4 bases at V and 6 bases at J, with 15 bases in the middle. The CDR3 sequence: CASSRNRDMDEKLFF. The CDR3 region has the DNA TGCGCCAGCAGCCGAAACCGGGACATGGATGAAAAACTGTTTTTT.

The J gene is TRBJ2-7, the V gene TRBV12-5; 9 bases match TRBD1. This CDR3 region has 14 residues. The V segment lost 5 bases and the J segment 5 bases; nucleotides outside the gene matches: 7. Germline V lookup: CDR1 LGHNT, CDR2 FRNRAP. CDR3 in amino acids: CASGPRGTGHEQYF. Here the CDR3 DNA reads TGTGCTAGTGGTCCCCGGGGGACAGGGCACGAGCAGTACTTC.

V usage is TRBV13 and J usage is TRBJ2-5, with D unclear. TRBJ2-7 explains the end of the DNA better; the J call may be wrong. This CDR3 is built from 11 residues. The V gene's germline CDR1 is PRHDT and CDR2 FYEKMQ (reference sequence). The CDR3 DNA reads TGTGCCAGCAGCATTTCCTACGAGCAGTACTTC. It codes for CASSISYEQYF.

This clone was recorded only once. This rearrangement joins TRBV19 to TRBJ2-7, with 9 bases lining up with TRBD1. V trimming: 9 bases; J trimming: 2 bases; junction bases outside the gene matches: 11. Germline-derived CDR1 and CDR2 are LNHDA and SQIVND (reference sequence). CDR3 length: 15 amino acids. CDR3 DNA: TGTGCCAGATTTAGACCGGGACAGGGAGCCTACGAGCAGTACTTC. This encodes CARFRPGQGAYEQYF.

The chain recombines TRBV11-3 with TRBJ2-1; 7 bases agree with TRBD1. This CDR3 has 13 residues. J gave up 10 bases and V 1 base, and 4 bases lay outside the gene matches. Germline-derived CDR1 and CDR2 are SGHNT and YENEEA. In DNA form, the CDR3 reads TGTGCCAGCAGCTTAGTGAGGGGGCGGGAGCAGTTCTTC. The encoded protein is CASSLVRGREQFF. Looking up the rest from reference TRBV11-3 and TRBJ2-1 gives the full variable domain: EAGVVQSPRYKIIEKKQPVAFWCNPISGHNTLYWYLQNLGQGPELLIRYENEEAVDDSQLPKDRFSAERLKGVDSTLKIQPAELGDSAVYLCASSLVRGREQFFGPGTRLTVL.

Note on this clone: At one end the junction does not follow the germline gene, possibly because of a read error. The gene calls are TRBV7-9 and TRBJ1-1, with unresolved D. The CDR3 totals 14 residues. The germline V gene encodes CDR1 SEHNR and CDR2 FQNEAQ (reference sequence). In DNA form, the CDR3 reads TGCGCCAGCAGCCAAGTCACGCGTAGCACTGAAGCTTTCTTT. Translation: CASSQVTRSTEAFF.

The V call is TRBV30, the J call TRBJ1-1; D is possibly TRBD1 (6 bases). The CDR3 runs 16 residues. Germline V gene data show CDR1 as GTSNPN and CDR2 as SVGIG (reference sequence). Trimming cost V 4 bases and J 4 bases, with 22 bases left between them. The CDR3 reads CAWTNEEWGLGTEAFF. The CDR3 coding sequence is TGTGCCTGGACCAACGAGGAGTGGGGGCTTGGCACTGAAGCTTTCTTT.

J is TRBJ1-6 and V is TRBV7-6; TRBD1 matches 9 bases. This CDR3 has 16 residues. Germline V gene lookup returns CDR1 SGHVS and CDR2 FNYEAQ. Trimming took 1 base from V and 7 from J; bases not matched to a gene: 5. CDR3 loop: CASSLVDRGLNSPLHF. The CDR3 nucleotides are TGTGCCAGCAGCTTAGTGGACAGGGGTTTAAATTCACCCCTCCACTTT.

The table lists this clone with a few counts. CDR3: CASSVESNRGYGYTF. CDR3 bases: TGTGCCAGCAGTGTCGAGTCGAACAGGGGCTATGGCTACACCTTC. The V call is TRBV6-4, the J call TRBJ1-2; 7 positions agree with TRBD1. Germline-derived CDR1 and CDR2 are MRHNA and SNTAGT. This CDR3 spans 15 amino acids. The J segment lost 4 bases and the V segment lost 4 bases, leaving 9 bases of the junction unmatched.

V and J are TRBV19 and TRBJ2-1, with a tentative D call TRBD2 (6 bases). V lost 6 bases, J lost 7 bases, and 22 bases lay in between. CDR1 and CDR2 (germline): LNHDA, SQIVND (reference sequence). The length of the CDR3 is 16 residues. The CDR3 loop reads CASRDVLAGIGNEQFF. The CDR3 DNA follows: TGTGCCAGTAGAGATGTACTAGCCGGGATCGGGAATGAGCAGTTCTTC.

The chain recombines TRBV6-5 with TRBJ1-1; D unresolved. The CDR3 runs 13 residues. Germline-derived CDR1 and CDR2 are MNHEY and SVGAGI. Between the trimmed V and J ends, which lost 5 bases and 5 bases, there was a span of 12 bases. CDR3 coding DNA: TGTGCCAGCAGTGTCCTGCCGGGGACTGAAGCTTTCTTT. This translates into CASSVLPGTEAFF.

This chain connects TRBV7-9 to TRBJ2-6; 13 positions match TRBD2. The V gene's germline CDR1 is SEHNR and CDR2 FQNEAQ (reference sequence). The CDR3 contains 19 residues. Trimming removed 3 bases from V and 4 bases from J; junction bases left unmatched: 9. The CDR3 protein is CASSFFTSGRAGGANVLTF. The CDR3 nucleotides are TGTGCCAGCAGCTTCTTTACTAGCGGGAGGGCCGGGGGGGCCAACGTCCTGACTTTC.

V gene TRBV28 combines with J gene TRBJ2-2; TRBD2 might be the D (6 bases). The length of the CDR3 is 14 residues. Germline V gene data show CDR1 as MDHEN and CDR2 as SYDVKM. The V end was cut by 6 bases, the J end by 7 bases, with 15 bases between. CDR3 region: CASSPGGSHGELFF. In nucleotides, the CDR3 is TGTGCCAGCAGCCCCGGGGGTAGTCACGGGGAGCTGTTTTTT.

The rearrangement uses TRBV5-1 and TRBJ2-1; possible D gene TRBD2, 5 bases. The V end lost 4 bases, the J end lost 3 bases, and 17 bases lay between the germline ends. Germline V gives CDR1 SGHRS, CDR2 YFSETQ. This CDR3 is built from 16 residues. Written as DNA, the CDR3 is TGCGCCAGCAGCATCACCCCTCTACGGGACTACAATGAGCAGTTCTTC. It yields the protein CASSITPLRDYNEQFF. The complete variable domain, with remaining parts taken from reference TRBV5-1 and TRBJ2-1, reads KAGVTQTPRYLIKTRGQQVTLSCSPISGHRSVSWYQQTPGQGLQFLFEYFSETQRNKGNFPGRFSGRQFSNSRSEMNVSTLELGDSALYLCASSITPLRDYNEQFFGPGTRLTVL.

V usage is TRBV7-9 and J usage is TRBJ1-2; no definite D call. The CDR3 covers 13 residues. The V and J ends lost 1 base and 4 bases respectively, with 7 bases between them. Germline V gives CDR1 SEHNR, CDR2 FQNEAQ (reference sequence). DNA of the CDR3: TGTGCCAGCAGCTTAGACACCCTCTATGGCTACACCTTC. Translated: CASSLDTLYGYTF.

The V gene is TRBV7-8, the J gene TRBJ2-5; D unclear. The germline CDR1 and CDR2 sequences are SGHVS and FQNEAQ. The CDR3 has 14 amino acids. V lost 6 bases and J 5 bases, leaving 16 bases between the germline ends. DNA for the CDR3: TGTGCCAGCAGTTCATCTCCGGTTCGGGAGACCCAGTACTTC. Residues: CASSSSPVRETQYF.

The V call is TRBV21-1, the J call TRBJ2-5; TRBD1 reflects the table's D call only, with no check against the DNA. TRBV21-1 corresponds to a pseudogene. The CDR3 sequence is 17 residues long. In nucleotides, the CDR3 is TGTGCCAGCAGCAATCGGCGTCGAGGGACAGGGGTAGAGACCCAGTACTTC. The encoded protein is CASSNRRRGTGVETQYF.

The gene calls are TRBV19 and TRBJ2-1; 7 bases align to TRBD2. Per germline, CDR1 LNHDA and CDR2 SQIVND (reference sequence). This CDR3 has 15 residues. The V and J ends lost 2 bases and 5 bases, in that order; junction bases with no gene match: 6. The CDR3 loop is CASSIRASGNNEQFF. As DNA, the CDR3 is TGTGCCAGTAGTATAAGGGCTAGCGGAAACAATGAGCAGTTCTTC.